A single sample gave rise to the 21 T cell receptor beta chains below, sequenced in a study of blood T cell repertoires in COVID-19. TCRdb keeps only in-frame clones here, not all; method: immunoSEQ multiplex PCR. The sample holds about 270,000 clones, roughly 85% seen once. Sequencing used peripheral blood. The source of these receptors is a woman aged 50 to 60 who had recovered from COVID-19.

V usage is TRBV29-1 and J usage is TRBJ1-6; 10 bases map to TRBD1. This CDR3 region has 13 residues. From germline, CDR1 is SQVTM and CDR2 ANQGSEA. V was clipped by 6 bases and J by 14 bases; unmatched bases: 10. The CDR3, as DNA: TGCAGCGTAGGGACAGGGGCCCCAGAGTCCCTCCACTTT. Translating it yields CSVGTGAPESLHF.

The chain is built from TRBV18 and TRBJ1-3; D may be TRBD1 (6 bases). The germline V gene encodes CDR1 KGHSH and CDR2 LQKENI. The CDR3 spans 17 residues. Deletions cut 3 bases from V and 0 bases from J, with 15 bases between. DNA for the CDR3: TGTGCCAGCTCACCCACAGGGTATGGGTACTCTGGAAACACCATATATTTT. Protein sequence: CASSPTGYGYSGNTIYF.

The count of this clone is one. The genes are TRBV9 and TRBJ2-4; TRBD2 aligns across 10 bases. The CDR3 extends over 15 amino acids. V lost 0 bases to trimming and J lost 4 bases; unmatched junction nucleotides: 1. Germline V gene lookup returns CDR1 SGDLS and CDR2 YYNGEE. For the CDR3, the DNA is TGTGCCAGCAGCGTAGGGACTAGCGGTAAAAACATTCAGTACTTC. It yields the protein CASSVGTSGKNIQYF. The variable domain in full, with the rest retrieved from reference TRBV9 and TRBJ2-4, is DSGVTQTPKHLITATGQRVTLRCSPRSGDLSVYWYQQSLDQGLQFLIQYYNGEERAKGNILERFSAQQFPDLHSELNLSSLELGDSALYFCASSVGTSGKNIQYFGAGTRLSVL.

The V call is TRBV21-1, the J call TRBJ2-7; the listed D gene, TRBD2, was not tested against the DNA. TRBV21-1 is labeled a pseudogene. There are 15 residues in the CDR3. CDR3 sequence (DNA): TGTGCCAGTATTGGGTCTAGCGGCCTTTGGGGAGAGCAGTACTTC. Protein: CASIGSSGLWGEQYF.

This clone showed up just once. The J gene is TRBJ1-2, the V gene TRBV4-3; TRBD1 matches at 7 bases. Germline CDR1 and CDR2: LGHNA and YSLEER. The CDR3 loop spans 17 amino acids. J gave up 0 bases and V 4 bases, and 11 bases lay outside the gene matches. The CDR3 bases are TGCGCCAGCAGCCTTGAGACAGGGAGAACTGCTAACTATGGCTACACCTTC. Residues: CASSLETGRTANYGYTF.

The V and J genes are TRBV29-1 and TRBJ2-1, with a weak D call TRBD2 (5 bases). In germline, CDR1 is SQVTM, CDR2 ANQGSEA. Between the trimmed V and J ends, which lost 4 bases and 12 bases, there was a span of 10 bases. This CDR3 has 10 residues. The CDR3 DNA is TGCAGCGTTGGTTCGGACTGGCAGTTCTTC. Its protein is CSVGSDWQFF.

Only one count was recorded for this clone. The gene calls are TRBV28 and TRBJ2-1, with D uncertain. Germline V gene lookup returns CDR1 MDHEN and CDR2 SYDVKM. The CDR3 covers 13 residues. V lost 3 bases to trimming and J lost 4 bases, with 7 bases between them. The CDR3 loop reads CASSFIGYNEQFF. CDR3 in DNA: TGTGCCAGCAGTTTTATCGGGTACAATGAGCAGTTCTTC.

V usage is TRBV7-2 and J usage is TRBJ1-2; D is unclear. Trimming took off 4 bases at V and 4 bases at J, with 13 bases between the two ends. CDR3 length: 14 residues. Germline V gene sequence: CDR1 SGHTA, CDR2 FQGNSA. CDR3 in DNA: TGTGCCAGCAGCTCACCAGTAACTAGCTATGGCTACACCTTC. It is translated as CASSSPVTSYGYTF.

The chain joins TRBV5-1 to TRBJ2-7; 12 nucleotides match TRBD2. CDR3 length: 14 residues. Germline V CDR1 and CDR2: SGHRS, YFSETQ. Trimming removed 2 bases from V and 6 bases from J; junction bases left unmatched: 3. The CDR3 protein is CASSFLAGGPEQYF. The CDR3 region has the DNA TGCGCCAGCAGCTTCCTAGCGGGGGGGCCCGAGCAGTACTTC. The variable domain in full, completed from reference TRBV5-1 and TRBJ2-7, reads KAGVTQTPRYLIKTRGQQVTLSCSPISGHRSVSWYQQTPGQGLQFLFEYFSETQRNKGNFPGRFSGRQFSNSRSEMNVSTLELGDSALYLCASSFLAGGPEQYFGPGTRLTVT.

The V call is TRBV6-2 or TRBV6-3, the J call TRBJ1-1; TRBD1 agrees at 12 bases. Germline assignment: CDR1 MNHEY and CDR2 SVGEGT. This CDR3 has 16 residues. The V and J ends lost 5 bases and 3 bases, in that order; junction bases with no gene match: 7. CDR3 sequence: CASSRDRGRGDTEAFF. CDR3 coding DNA: TGTGCCAGCAGTCGGGACAGGGGGCGCGGGGACACTGAAGCTTTCTTT.

The chain combines TRBV7-9 with TRBJ2-7; D possibly corresponds to TRBD1 (5 bases). Looked up from germline, CDR1 is SEHNR and CDR2 is FQNEAQ (reference sequence). This CDR3 has 14 residues. V was cut by 5 bases and J by 3 bases, with 14 bases left in between. The CDR3 nucleotides are TGTGCCAGCAGCGACCCAGTTCAGGGCTACGAGCAGTACTTC. It is translated as CASSDPVQGYEQYF.

CDR3 coding DNA: TGTGCCAGTAGTATGGCTGGGACAGCACTCTTCCTAGCCAAAAACATTCAGTACTTC. It translates to CASSMAGTALFLAKNIQYF. V and J are TRBV19 and TRBJ2-4, with 7 bases lining up with TRBD1. Germline V gene lookup returns CDR1 LNHDA and CDR2 SQIVND (reference sequence). The CDR3 contains 19 residues. Trimming cost V 3 bases and J 0 bases; bases outside gene matches: 14.

The V call is TRBV19, the J call TRBJ2-7; perhaps TRBD1 as D (5 bases). This CDR3 is built from 15 residues. With 7 bases removed from V and 4 bases from J, the gap between germline ends came to 20 bases. Germline CDR1 and CDR2: LNHDA and SQIVND (reference sequence). The DNA for the CDR3 is TGTGCCAGTAAGGTTGGATCGATAGGGGATTACGAGCAGTACTTC. Protein: CASKVGSIGDYEQYF.

The chain has TRBV28 and TRBJ2-3; the match to TRBD2 covers 9 bases. Germline loops: CDR1 MDHEN, CDR2 SYDVKM. With V trimmed by 5 bases and J by 1 base, 7 bases remained unmatched. The CDR3 has 16 residues. CDR3 loop: CASSPIAGVGTDTQYF. CDR3 in DNA: TGTGCCAGCAGTCCTATAGCGGGAGTGGGCACAGATACGCAGTATTTT.

V is TRBV18 and J is TRBJ1-6, with a weak D call TRBD1 (6 bases). V lost 6 bases and J 10 bases, leaving 19 bases between the germline ends. In germline, CDR1 is KGHSH, CDR2 LQKENI. This CDR3 contains 15 residues. The CDR3 reads CASSLEAGAGSPLHF. CDR3 in DNA: TGTGCCAGCTCCCTGGAAGCGGGGGCGGGGTCACCCCTCCACTTT. The variable domain in full, with the rest retrieved from reference TRBV18 and TRBJ1-6, is NAGVMQNPRHLVRRRGQEARLRCSPMKGHSHVYWYRQLPEEGLKFMVYLQKENIIDESGMPKERFSAEFPKEGPSILRIQQVVRGDSAAYFCASSLEAGAGSPLHFGNGTRLTVT.

The sample holds one count of this clone. The V call is TRBV7-9, the J call TRBJ2-7, with a tentative D call TRBD1 (5 bases). Trimming pared 5 bases from V and 4 bases from J, leaving 9 bases between. CDR3 size: 12 residues. From germline, CDR1 is SEHNR and CDR2 FQNEAQ (reference sequence). In DNA, the CDR3 is TGTGCCAGCAGCCCGGACATATACGAGCAGTACTTC. Encoded protein: CASSPDIYEQYF.

This chain joins TRBV27 and TRBJ2-7, with TRBD2 matching 11 bases. The CDR3 spans 16 residues. Germline CDR1 reads MNHEY; CDR2 reads SMNVEV (reference sequence). With 5 bases clipped from V and 2 bases from J, the junction kept 8 bases outside the gene matches. CDR3 sequence: CASSQGTSGPPYEQYF. The DNA for the CDR3 is TGTGCCAGCAGTCAGGGGACTAGCGGCCCCCCCTACGAGCAGTACTTC.

The V gene is TRBV19, the J gene TRBJ2-7, with 7 bases that match TRBD1. Germline V gene lookup returns CDR1 LNHDA and CDR2 SQIVND (reference sequence). The V segment lost 9 bases and the J segment 6 bases; nucleotides outside the gene matches: 11. The CDR3 length is 13 residues. The CDR3 DNA reads as TGTGCCAGGAAGACAGGGTCCCCTCCCGAGCAGTACTTC. Amino acid sequence: CARKTGSPPEQYF.

This clone came up once. CDR3 region: CASSQQDTGELFF. In DNA form, the CDR3 reads TGTGCCAGCAGCCAACAGGACACCGGGGAGCTGTTTTTT. This chain connects TRBV6-6 to TRBJ2-2; tentative D call: TRBD1 (5 bases). Germline lookup yields CDR1 MNHNY and CDR2 SVGAGI (reference sequence). The CDR3 consists of 13 residues. Trimming removed 6 bases from V and 3 bases from J, with 8 bases in between.

The genes are TRBV10-1 and TRBJ1-1; tentatively, D is TRBD1 (6 bases). V was trimmed by 5 bases and J by 5 bases, leaving 18 bases between them. The germline V gene encodes CDR1 WNHNN and CDR2 SYGVQD (reference sequence). This CDR3 has 15 residues. The CDR3 region has the DNA TGCGCCAGCAGTCTGGGACATCTGGTGGAAACTGAAGCTTTCTTT. This encodes CASSLGHLVETEAFF.

This chain uses TRBV27 with TRBJ1-2; 8 bases agree with TRBD1. Germline V gene data show CDR1 as MNHEY and CDR2 as SMNVEV (reference sequence). With V trimmed by 5 bases and J by 3 bases, 5 bases remained unmatched. This CDR3 comprises 14 residues. CDR3 residues: CASSHLDRDYGYTF. The CDR3 DNA reads as TGTGCCAGCAGTCACCTGGACAGGGACTATGGCTACACCTTC.